Following are 24 T cell receptor beta chains from one sample sequenced in a study of Graves' ophthalmopathy and Graves' hyperthyroidism (dated by TCRdb to between 2017 and 2018). TCRdb records Illumina HiSeq 2000 as the sequencer. For repertoire sequencing, the TCR beta CDR3 regions were amplified from RNA transcripts. The first round was an RT-PCR using HTBI primers with the Qiagen OneStep RT-PCR kit, and this first round was followed by a second-round multiplex PCR, then size selection and purification. The public reads were reprocessed in TCRdb via fastp at Q25 and MiXCR, keeping in-frame beta chains. Rows are combined by CDR3 protein, so each entry shows the most common genes and DNA. The sample table lists 500,000 to 800,000 distinct CDR3 sequences, about two fifths of them with a count of one. The ten biggest clones cover more than 2.5% of the sample. The source material was peripheral blood. The receptors were gathered from an adult man with Graves' ophthalmopathy.

This clonotype was observed a handful of times. This chain links TRBV5-1 with TRBJ1-1; D gene unclear. Germline V gene data show CDR1 as SGHRS and CDR2 as YFSETQ. The V end was cut by 0 bases, the J end by 4 bases, with 16 bases between. This CDR3 region has 16 residues. The CDR3 bases are TGCGCCAGCAGCTTGGACGGGCATCCATTGGGCACTGAAGCTTTCTTT. Protein product: CASSLDGHPLGTEAFF.

The sample holds many counts of this clonotype. The V and J genes are TRBV20-1 and TRBJ1-6, with TRBD1 as a possible D gene (5 bases). V was pared by 1 base and J by 9 bases, with 16 bases between. In germline, CDR1 is DFQATT, CDR2 SNEGSKA (reference sequence). The CDR3 is made up of 15 amino acids. The CDR3 loop reads CSARAFGREGSPLHF. CDR3 nucleotides: TGCAGTGCTAGAGCGTTCGGCAGGGAGGGTTCACCCCTCCACTTT.

The chain has TRBV25-1 and TRBJ1-2, with 7 bases that match TRBD1. From germline, CDR1 is MGHDK and CDR2 SYGVNS. V shed 4 bases, J shed 6 bases, and the junction held 5 bases outside the gene matches. The CDR3 has 13 amino acids. CDR3 bases: TGTGCCAGCAGTGCTGACAGGGTTGATGGCTACACCTTC. It specifies CASSADRVDGYTF.

This clonotype was seen at least ten times. The CDR3 reads CASTPSGWYQETQYF. CDR3 sequence (DNA): TGTGCCAGTACCCCTAGCGGGTGGTACCAAGAGACCCAGTACTTC. The chain employs TRBV19 and TRBJ2-5; 8 bases line up with TRBD2. Trimming cost V 7 bases and J 0 bases; bases outside gene matches: 7. The germline V gene has CDR1 LNHDA and CDR2 SQIVND (reference sequence). This CDR3 is 15 amino acids long.

This clonotype turned up a few times. This chain links TRBV7-9 with TRBJ1-1; no definite D call. The V and J ends lost 5 bases and 3 bases respectively, with 25 bases between them. The CDR3 runs 18 residues. Germline V gene data show CDR1 as SEHNR and CDR2 as FQNEAQ (reference sequence). The CDR3 region has the DNA TGTGCCAGCAGCCCGGAAGCGTATTCCCTTATAAGGGACACTGAAGCTTTCTTT. This gives the protein CASSPEAYSLIRDTEAFF.

This sequence joins TRBV10-3 and TRBJ2-5; TRBD2 agrees at 7 bases. V trimming: 7 bases; J trimming: 5 bases; junction bases outside the gene matches: 16. The CDR3 is 16 residues long. Germline-derived CDR1 and CDR2 are ENHRY and SYGVKD. CDR3 in DNA: TGTGCCATCAACGTTGGGGCGGGAGCGTCTGTGGAGACCCAGTACTTC. It specifies CAINVGAGASVETQYF.

The chain couples TRBV10-3 to TRBJ1-6, with 8 positions matching TRBD1. The CDR3 runs to 15 residues. J gave up 8 bases and V 11 bases, and 14 bases lay outside the gene matches. CDR1 is ENHRY and CDR2 is SYGVKD in the germline V gene. CDR3 nucleotides: TGTGCCCGCAGTTCTGCCGGGACAGGCGATTCACCCCTCCACTTT. Translation gives CARSSAGTGDSPLHF.

This clonotype has only one observation. The rearrangement uses TRBV19 and TRBJ1-5; a possible D gene is TRBD1 (6 bases). This CDR3 has 12 residues. Trimming took off 11 bases at V and 7 bases at J, with 15 bases between the two ends. In germline, CDR1 is LNHDA, CDR2 SQIVND (reference sequence). CDR3 coding DNA: TGTGCCTGGAATCGAGACAGGCAGCCCCAGCATTTT. The encoded protein is CAWNRDRQPQHF.

A single count supports this clonotype. J is TRBJ1-1 and V is TRBV7-8; maybe TRBD1 (5 bases). Germline V gene data show CDR1 as SGHVS and CDR2 as FQNEAQ. This CDR3 has 14 residues. V was pared by 1 base and J by 3 bases, with 9 bases between. The CDR3 region is CASSLGWGDTEAFF. The CDR3 coding sequence is TGTGCCAGCAGCTTAGGATGGGGGGACACTGAAGCTTTCTTT.

The chain carries TRBV10-3 and TRBJ1-3; D not resolved. The germline CDR1 and CDR2 sequences are ENHRY and SYGVKD. V shed 10 bases and J shed 0 bases, with 13 bases lying between them. The CDR3 is made up of 14 amino acids. The CDR3 DNA is TGTGCCACCGCTGACGGCCACTCTGGAAACACCATATATTTT. It is translated as CATADGHSGNTIYF.

This clonotype was counted ten times or more. V gene TRBV29-1 combines with J gene TRBJ1-2; TRBD1 agrees at 7 bases. Germline CDR1 is SQVTM and CDR2 is ANQGSEA. The CDR3 has 14 residues. V lost 7 bases and J lost 1; bases outside the gene matches: 9. DNA of the CDR3: TGCAGCGACAAACGGGACAGCATTAACTATGGCTACACCTTC. Its translation: CSDKRDSINYGYTF.

There are many counts of this clonotype. V usage is TRBV11-3 and J usage is TRBJ2-5; tentative D call: TRBD2 (5 bases). Trimming took 7 bases from V and 1 from J, leaving 19 bases between them. CDR3 length: 16 residues. In germline, CDR1 is SGHNT, CDR2 YENEEA. Here the CDR3 DNA reads TGTGCCAGCACCATCACGGGGTGGTCCCCCCAAGAGACCCAGTACTTC. Amino acids: CASTITGWSPQETQYF.

This clonotype was counted a single time. The gene calls are TRBV2 and TRBJ1-2, with D unclear. The CDR3 totals 14 residues. V lost 4 bases to trimming and J lost 8 bases, with 17 bases between them. In germline, CDR1 is SNHLY, CDR2 FYNNEI. CDR3 protein: CASSATGGGMGYTF. DNA for the CDR3: TGTGCCAGCAGTGCAACCGGAGGAGGAATGGGCTACACCTTC.

Comment on this clonotype: It may be a read error: a sequence one base away is much more abundant. The rearrangement joins TRBV7-3 to TRBJ1-2, with unresolved D. The CDR3 covers 12 residues. In germline, CDR1 is SGHTA, CDR2 FQGTGA. CDR3 loop: CTSSQVSYGYTF. The CDR3 DNA follows: TGTACCAGCAGCCAAGTCAGCTATGGCTACACCTTC.

This clonotype was recorded at least ten times. The rearrangement joins TRBV7-2 to TRBJ1-6; no firm D call. CDR3 size: 15 residues. Per germline, CDR1 SGHTA and CDR2 FQGNSA. V dropped 5 bases and J dropped 9 bases, with 17 bases sitting between them. Written as DNA, the CDR3 is TGTGCCAGCAGCCTCTCGATTGAGTGGGGTTCACCCCTCCACTTT. Translated, it gives CASSLSIEWGSPLHF. Using reference TRBV7-2 and TRBJ1-6 for the parts outside the CDR3, the full variable domain is GAGVSQSPSNKVTEKGKDVELRCDPISGHTALYWYRQSLGQGLEFLIYFQGNSAPDKSGLPSDRFSAERTGGSVSTLTIQRTQQEDSAVYLCASSLSIEWGSPLHFGNGTRLTVT.

This clonotype was seen only a few times. The genes are TRBV5-5 and TRBJ2-7, with D possibly being TRBD1 (5 bases). The CDR3 has 14 amino acids. V was shortened by 1 base and J by 3 bases, with 11 bases between the two germline ends. CDR1 SGHKS and CDR2 YYEKEE come from the germline V gene (reference sequence). DNA for the CDR3: TGTGCCAGCAGCTTGAGGCAGGGCAACTACGAGCAGTACTTC. Protein product: CASSLRQGNYEQYF.

This clonotype was seen once. A single base separates this from a much larger clone, so it may be a read error. This CDR3 is CAGSRDRDNSPLHF. CDR3 nucleotide sequence: TGTGCCGGCAGTCGGGACAGGGACAATTCACCCCTCCACTTT. V usage is TRBV19 and J usage is TRBJ1-6; TRBD1 matches 9 bases. Germline assignment: CDR1 LNHDA and CDR2 SQIVND (reference sequence). Losses at the gene ends were 11 bases for V and 7 bases for J; bases not matched to a gene: 9. The CDR3 has 14 amino acids.

This clonotype came up many times. The chain combines TRBV19 with TRBJ1-1; TRBD1 agrees at 10 bases. The CDR3 has 15 amino acids. Germline V gene lookup returns CDR1 LNHDA and CDR2 SQIVND (reference sequence). V was clipped by 4 bases and J by 2 bases; unmatched bases: 4. CDR3 in amino acids: CASSTGTGANTEAFF. CDR3 coding DNA: TGTGCCAGTAGTACCGGGACAGGGGCAAACACTGAAGCTTTCTTT.

Concerning this clonotype itself: At one end, the junction sequence differs from germline, possibly due to a read error. The chain recombines TRBV9 with TRBJ2-2; TRBD1 or TRBD2 may be the D gene (5 bases each). Germline lookup yields CDR1 SGDLS and CDR2 YYNGEE. CDR3 length: 19 residues. CDR3 loop: CASSALRMIRGRNTGEPFF. The CDR3 DNA reads as TGTGCCAGCAGCGCCTTAAGGATGATCCGGGGACGCAACACCGGGGAGCCGTTTTTT.

This clonotype was detected ten times or more. The V call is TRBV7-9, the J call TRBJ1-6; TRBD1 matches at 11 bases. Trimming cost V 4 bases and J 11 bases; bases outside gene matches: 13. CDR1 and CDR2 from the germline V gene are SEHNR and FQNEAQ (reference sequence). The CDR3 sequence is 17 residues long. This CDR3 is CASSSFGQGAFDAPLHF. DNA of the CDR3: TGTGCCAGCAGCTCCTTTGGACAGGGGGCTTTCGATGCACCCCTCCACTTT.

With regard to this clonotype: A read error may produce the germline difference seen at one junction end. The gene calls are TRBV10-3 and TRBJ1-1, with 9 bases matching TRBD1. CDR1 and CDR2 from the germline V gene are ENHRY and SYGVKD. The CDR3 has 13 amino acids. In DNA form, the CDR3 reads TGTGCCAGCAGTCTAACCGGGACAGGGGAAGCTTTCTTT. Protein product: CASSLTGTGEAFF.

The rearrangement joins TRBV14 to TRBJ1-4; 8 nucleotides align to TRBD1. CDR3 length: 16 amino acids. With V trimmed by 3 bases and J by 4 bases, 7 bases remained unmatched. Germline CDR1 and CDR2: SGHDN and FVKESK. CDR3 region: CASSQTGQGHNEKLFF. As DNA, the CDR3 is TGTGCCAGCAGCCAGACCGGACAGGGACATAATGAAAAACTGTTTTTT.

This clonotype was picked up a small number of times. The rearrangement joins TRBV3-1 to TRBJ2-5, with a weak D call TRBD2 (6 bases). The CDR3 consists of 14 residues. Germline V gene sequence: CDR1 LGHDT, CDR2 YNNKEL (reference sequence). V was shortened by 1 base and J by 4 bases, with 10 bases between the two germline ends. In DNA form, the CDR3 reads TGTGCCAGCAGCCAAGCGTCGCGGGGAGAGACCCAGTACTTC. Its translation is CASSQASRGETQYF.

This clonotype occurred many times. This sequence joins TRBV6-5 and TRBJ1-1, with D uncertain. The length of the CDR3 is 14 residues. V lost 2 bases to trimming and J lost 0 bases, with 7 bases between them. Germline V gene data show CDR1 as MNHEY and CDR2 as SVGAGI. This CDR3 reads CASSYGPMNTEAFF. CDR3 nucleotide sequence: TGTGCCAGCAGTTACGGTCCGATGAACACTGAAGCTTTCTTT.